This T cell receptor beta chain is drawn from a study of blood T cells in healthy people across ages. This clonotype has ten or more counts. It was with a sample-barcoded 5' primer and a J-beta primer mix that a second PCR of roughly 7 to 12 cycles was run. TCRdb used MiXCR to reprocess the 5' RACE reads, holding one entry per CDR3 protein. This table has over a million distinct CDR3 sequences, approximately 39% appearing once. The length of the CDR3 is 13 residues. Trimming removed 4 bases from V and 8 bases from J, with 12 bases in between. Germline V CDR1 and CDR2: MGHRA, YSYEKL. The sequence came from a woman aged 18 to 35 in good health. Sequences were obtained from blood. V is TRBV4-1 and J is TRBJ2-1, with no clear D. The CDR3 DNA follows: TGCGCCAGCAGCCTACTCAACAAGGATGAGCAGTTCTTC. This codes for CASSLLNKDEQFF.